This T cell receptor (beta chain) was recovered during a study of cytomegalovirus exposure and HLA in healthy donors. The PCR was carried out with 60 Vbeta primers and 13 Jbeta primers. Sequencing used immunoSEQ multiplex PCR; TCRdb keeps in-frame clones, though not all of them. The table lists about 170,000 clones, roughly 84% of them singletons, with less than 2% in the top ten. The J segment lost 2 bases and the V segment lost 11 bases, leaving 17 bases of the junction unmatched. The V gene's germline CDR1 is MNHNY and CDR2 SVGAGI (reference sequence). The CDR3 sequence is 16 residues long. The source material was PBMCs. V is TRBV6-6 and J is TRBJ1-1; 7 bases fit TRBD1. This receptor was taken from a male donor in good health and CMV-seronegative. CDR3 sequence reads: CALTGPSGGLNTEAFF. Written as DNA, the CDR3 is TGTGCCTTGACAGGCCCCTCAGGGGGTCTAAACACTGAAGCTTTCTTT.